The 22 T cell receptor beta chains below all came from one sample that was sequenced in a study of immune cell composition in non-small cell lung cancer. Normal lung was sampled as far from the tumour as possible, at least 3 cm. The table came from immunoSEQ multiplex PCR; TCRdb's copy has only in-frame clones and leaves some out. The data hold more than 8,500 clones, with less than 80% observed a single time. The material sequenced was non-adjacent lung tissue. All receptors come from a human donor with non-small cell lung cancer.

The chain recombines TRBV7-6 with TRBJ2-5, with TRBD2 matching 12 bases. Trimming at V came to 5 bases and at J to 5 bases, leaving 6 bases not matched to a gene. Germline CDR1 SGHVS, CDR2 FNYEAQ. The CDR3 runs to 15 residues. DNA of the CDR3: TGTGCCAGCAGCAGACTAGCGGGGGTTATGGAGACCCAGTACTTC. Translated: CASSRLAGVMETQYF.

This clone turned up a few times. The rearrangement links TRBV4-1 to TRBJ2-4; TRBD2 agrees at 7 bases. CDR1 is MGHRA and CDR2 is YSYEKL in the germline V gene. J gave up 10 bases and V 0 bases, and 12 bases lay outside the gene matches. The CDR3 runs 16 residues. Written as DNA, the CDR3 is TGCGCCAGCAGCCAAGATCGAGCGGGGACGGCCGGGATTCAGTACTTC. Translated: CASSQDRAGTAGIQYF.

This chain connects TRBV7-1 to TRBJ2-7; TRBD1 agrees at 7 bases. TRBV7-1 is an ORF, and what it does is uncertain. With V trimmed by 3 bases and J by 2 bases, 1 base remained unmatched. The CDR3 loop spans 13 amino acids. CDR3 sequence (DNA): TGTGCCAGCAGCTCGGGACAGCCCTACGAGCAGTACTTC. Translation: CASSSGQPYEQYF.

This clone is medium-sized in the sample. V is TRBV10-2 and J is TRBJ2-7; D might be TRBD1 (5 bases). Germline loops: CDR1 WSHSY, CDR2 SAAADI. This CDR3 contains 15 residues. V was shortened by 0 bases and J by 5 bases, with 14 bases between the two germline ends. This CDR3 is CASSESVGPGDEQYF. In DNA, the CDR3 is TGCGCCAGCAGTGAGTCTGTGGGGCCGGGCGACGAGCAGTACTTC.

The V call is TRBV29-1, the J call TRBJ1-3; no clear D gene. The V gene's germline CDR1 is SQVTM and CDR2 ANQGSEA. This CDR3 spans 12 amino acids. V shed 4 bases and J shed 4 bases, with 8 bases lying between them. Written as DNA, the CDR3 is TGCAGCGTTGCAACAGTCGGAAACACCATATATTTT. Translating gives CSVATVGNTIYF.

The genes are TRBV10-3 and TRBJ2-5, with 7 bases aligning to TRBD1. V lost 3 bases and J lost 4; bases outside the gene matches: 14. The CDR3 contains 17 residues. CDR1 ENHRY and CDR2 SYGVKD come from the germline V gene. Here the CDR3 DNA reads TGTGCCATCAGTGAACTATTCGACAGGGCGAGAGGAGAGACCCAGTACTTC. It codes for CAISELFDRARGETQYF.

V is TRBV7-2 and J is TRBJ2-5, with 7 bases that match TRBD1. V shed 4 bases and J 3 bases; nucleotides not matched to a gene: 5. There are 14 residues in the CDR3. Germline CDR1 and CDR2: SGHTA and FQGNSA. In nucleotides, the CDR3 is TGTGCCAGCAGCTCGAACAGGGGAAAAGAGACCCAGTACTTC. As protein: CASSSNRGKETQYF.

There are a few counts of this clone. The chain couples TRBV7-8 to TRBJ2-7; the match to TRBD2 covers 12 bases. Trimming cost V 4 bases and J 4 bases; bases outside gene matches: 8. The CDR3 is 16 residues long. Germline CDR1 and CDR2: SGHVS and FQNEAQ. CDR3 nucleotide sequence: TGTGCCAGCAGCTCTTCTAGCGGGGGGGCCGGGTACGAGCAGTACTTC. Residues: CASSSSSGGAGYEQYF.

The rearrangement uses TRBV27 and TRBJ1-1; TRBD1 matches 11 bases. Germline loops: CDR1 MNHEY, CDR2 SMNVEV (reference sequence). This CDR3 region has 16 residues. V shed 6 bases, J shed 2 bases, and the junction held 8 bases outside the gene matches. CDR3 region: CASRDLGQGANTEAFF. CDR3 nucleotides: TGTGCCAGCAGGGACCTCGGACAGGGGGCAAACACTGAAGCTTTCTTT.

The rearrangement uses TRBV7-9 and TRBJ2-5; TRBD1 matches at 9 bases. Trimming at V came to 4 bases and at J to 7 bases, leaving 13 bases not matched to a gene. Germline CDR1 reads SEHNR; CDR2 reads FQNEAQ (reference sequence). This CDR3 has 16 amino acids. This CDR3 is CASSSPPRTGVGTQYF. In DNA form, the CDR3 reads TGTGCCAGCAGCTCCCCACCCAGGACAGGGGTGGGGACCCAGTACTTC.

J is TRBJ1-2 and V is TRBV2, with 8 nucleotides matching TRBD1. CDR3 size: 13 residues. Trimming at V came to 8 bases and at J to 1 base, leaving 3 bases not matched to a gene. Germline V gene data show CDR1 as SNHLY and CDR2 as FYNNEI. CDR3 in DNA: TGTGCCAGCGGACAGGGAAATAACTATGGCTACACCTTC. This gives the protein CASGQGNNYGYTF.

The V gene is TRBV4-3, the J gene TRBJ2-7; 7 nucleotides match TRBD2. There are 14 residues in the CDR3. V was clipped by 0 bases and J by 7 bases; unmatched bases: 6. CDR1 is LGHNA and CDR2 is YSLEER in the germline V gene. CDR3 amino acids: CASSQDMGGREQYF. CDR3 nucleotides: TGCGCCAGCAGCCAAGATATGGGGGGGAGGGAGCAGTACTTC.

The chain uses TRBV2 and TRBJ2-5; 8 bases line up with TRBD1. Per the germline V gene, CDR1 is SNHLY and CDR2 is FYNNEI. CDR3 length: 13 amino acids. V lost 11 bases to trimming and J lost 5 bases; unmatched junction nucleotides: 10. CDR3 bases: TGTGCCGGCACCTCCACAGGGGGGGAGACCCAGTACTTC. This encodes CAGTSTGGETQYF.

The CDR3 DNA follows: TGTGCCAGTAGTAGGGACAGGGCCTACGAGCAGTACTTC. Translating gives CASSRDRAYEQYF. The chain uses TRBV19 and TRBJ2-7; 9 nucleotides agree with TRBD1. V trimming: 4 bases; J trimming: 2 bases; junction bases outside the gene matches: 0. This CDR3 has 13 residues. The germline V gene encodes CDR1 LNHDA and CDR2 SQIVND (reference sequence).

This rearrangement joins TRBV9 to TRBJ1-1; TRBD1 aligns across 8 bases. V trimming: 4 bases; J trimming: 5 bases; junction bases outside the gene matches: 10. Germline lookup yields CDR1 SGDLS and CDR2 YYNGEE. This CDR3 region has 15 residues. The CDR3 DNA sequence: TGTGCCAGCAGCATCAAACAGGGGGTTGGGACTGAAGCTTTCTTT. This sequence encodes CASSIKQGVGTEAFF.

Of note for this clone: Other nucleotide sequences from this sample produce the same CDR3. The CDR3 here is CASSEARYNTEAFF. The DNA of the CDR3 is TGTGCCAGCAGTGAAGCCAGGTACAATACTGAAGCTTTCTTT. The rearrangement uses TRBV2 and TRBJ1-1; D is uncertain. Germline V CDR1 and CDR2: SNHLY, FYNNEI. Trimming removed 0 bases at V and 5 bases at J, with 10 bases between. This CDR3 has 14 amino acids.

The CDR3: CASSEFAGNYGYTF. CDR3 nucleotides: TGTGCCAGCAGTGAATTTGCAGGGAACTATGGCTACACCTTC. V usage is TRBV6-1 and J usage is TRBJ1-2, with D possibly being TRBD1 (5 bases). Deletions cut 2 bases from V and 2 bases from J, with 9 bases between. Looked up from germline, CDR1 is MNHNS and CDR2 is SASEGT. CDR3 length equals 14 residues.

The chain combines TRBV9 with TRBJ1-6; 7 bases map to TRBD1. Trimming at V came to 3 bases and at J to 0 bases, leaving 6 bases not matched to a gene. The germline V gene has CDR1 SGDLS and CDR2 YYNGEE. The CDR3 runs 17 residues. CDR3 region: CASSAARGDSYNSPLHF. The CDR3 DNA is TGTGCCAGCAGCGCAGCCAGGGGGGACTCCTATAATTCACCCCTCCACTTT. Variable domain in full (rest from reference TRBV9 and TRBJ1-6): DSGVTQTPKHLITATGQRVTLRCSPRSGDLSVYWYQQSLDQGLQFLIQYYNGEERAKGNILERFSAQQFPDLHSELNLSSLELGDSALYFCASSAARGDSYNSPLHFGNGTRLTVT.

The V call is TRBV7-9, the J call TRBJ2-1, with 7 bases that match TRBD2. This CDR3 is 16 amino acids long. The germline V gene encodes CDR1 SEHNR and CDR2 FQNEAQ (reference sequence). V shed 2 bases, J shed 4 bases, and the junction held 8 bases outside the gene matches. The CDR3 coding sequence is TGTGCCAGCAGCTTAACGCGGGGGAAAACTTACAATGAGCAGTTCTTC. Translated, it gives CASSLTRGKTYNEQFF.

The V gene is TRBV11-2, the J gene TRBJ2-1; a possible D gene is TRBD1 (5 bases). The CDR3 has 15 residues. Trimming left V 0 bases short and J 2 bases short, with 8 bases between. Germline CDR1 reads SGHAT; CDR2 reads FQNNGV. The CDR3 is CASSLDTGTYNEQFF. The DNA of the CDR3 is TGTGCCAGCAGCTTAGATACAGGTACCTACAATGAGCAGTTCTTC.

V and J are TRBV9 and TRBJ2-1, with D perhaps TRBD1 (5 bases). This CDR3 has 12 amino acids. CDR1 is SGDLS, CDR2 YYNGEE, per germline. V lost 3 bases, J lost 5 bases, and 6 bases lay in between. The CDR3 protein is CASSATDNEQFF. As DNA, the CDR3 is TGTGCCAGCAGCGCGACAGACAATGAGCAGTTCTTC.

In its sample, this clone was seen a few times. The gene calls are TRBV11-2 and TRBJ2-7; 11 bases are a match to TRBD2. The CDR3 contains 14 residues. Losses at the gene ends were 6 bases for V and 4 bases for J; bases not matched to a gene: 5. Looked up from germline, CDR1 is SGHAT and CDR2 is FQNNGV. CDR3 nucleotides: TGTGCCAGCAGGGGGACTAGCGGACGATACGAGCAGTACTTC. The encoded protein is CASRGTSGRYEQYF.